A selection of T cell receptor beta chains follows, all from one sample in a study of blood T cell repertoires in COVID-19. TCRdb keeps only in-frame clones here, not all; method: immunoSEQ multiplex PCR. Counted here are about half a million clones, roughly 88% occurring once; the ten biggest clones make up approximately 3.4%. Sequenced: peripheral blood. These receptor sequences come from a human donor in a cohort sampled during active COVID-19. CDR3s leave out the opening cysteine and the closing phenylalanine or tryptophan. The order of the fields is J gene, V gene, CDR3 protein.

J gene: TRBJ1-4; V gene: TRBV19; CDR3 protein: ASSNVDTLNEKLF
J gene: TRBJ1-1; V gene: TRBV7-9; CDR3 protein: ASSLEQFEAF
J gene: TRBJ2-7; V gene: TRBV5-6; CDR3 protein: ASSLVFGGEQY
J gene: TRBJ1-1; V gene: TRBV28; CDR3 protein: ASRGGGAMNTEAF
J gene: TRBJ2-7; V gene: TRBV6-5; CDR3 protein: ASSRNRESTYEQY
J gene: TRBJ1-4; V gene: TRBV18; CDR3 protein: ASSPEQGANEKLF
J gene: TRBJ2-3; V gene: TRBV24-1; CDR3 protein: ATSVLGEDTQY
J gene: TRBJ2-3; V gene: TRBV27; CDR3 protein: ASSFSVAPGLARYTDTQY
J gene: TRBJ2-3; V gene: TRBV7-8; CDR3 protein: ASSFRDSATDTQY
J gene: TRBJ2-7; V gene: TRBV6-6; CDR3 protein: ASSYLDRDYEQY
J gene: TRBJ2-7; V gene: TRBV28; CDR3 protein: ASSFGGAGQGLAYEQY
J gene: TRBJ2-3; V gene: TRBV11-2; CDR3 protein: ASSSGNTQY
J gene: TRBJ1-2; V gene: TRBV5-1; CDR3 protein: ASSLTGGSYGYT
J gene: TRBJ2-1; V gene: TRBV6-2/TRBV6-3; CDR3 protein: ASSSPDRGPYNEQF
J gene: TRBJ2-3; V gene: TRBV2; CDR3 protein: ASSERRGMTSTDTQY
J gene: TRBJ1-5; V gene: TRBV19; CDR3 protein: ASSTTVGPQH
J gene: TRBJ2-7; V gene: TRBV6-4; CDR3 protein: ASSVDLGGTYEQY
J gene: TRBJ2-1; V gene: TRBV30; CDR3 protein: AWSVPTGGRGLYNEQF
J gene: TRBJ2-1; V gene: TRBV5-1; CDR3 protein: ASSLGSGRENEQF
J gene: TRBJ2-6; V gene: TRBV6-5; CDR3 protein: AGGISGANVLT
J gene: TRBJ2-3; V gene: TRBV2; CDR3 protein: ASTLGDSPDTQY
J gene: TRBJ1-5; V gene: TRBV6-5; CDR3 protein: ASRRDSNQPQH
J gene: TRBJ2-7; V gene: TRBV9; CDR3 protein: ATGQLAGGCGEQY
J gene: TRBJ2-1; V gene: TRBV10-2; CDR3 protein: ASSGALNNEQF
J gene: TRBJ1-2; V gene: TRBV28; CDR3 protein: ASSLPARLLYGYT
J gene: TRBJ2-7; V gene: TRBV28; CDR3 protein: ASSSNRVVTYEQY
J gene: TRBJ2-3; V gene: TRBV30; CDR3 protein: ARGQTSTDTQY
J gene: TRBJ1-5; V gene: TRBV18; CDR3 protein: ASSPVQGNQPQH
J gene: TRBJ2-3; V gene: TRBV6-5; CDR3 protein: ASSRDYSTDTQY
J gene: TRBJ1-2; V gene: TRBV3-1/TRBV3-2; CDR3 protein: ASSQGIQGSGYT
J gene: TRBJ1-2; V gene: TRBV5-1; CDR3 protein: ASSPTGTSPNYGYT
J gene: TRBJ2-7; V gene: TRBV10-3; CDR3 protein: AISDSQGRYEQY
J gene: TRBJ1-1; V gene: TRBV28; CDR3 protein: ASSLKRENTEAF
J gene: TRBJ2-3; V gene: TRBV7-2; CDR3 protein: ASSLGRVGTDTQY
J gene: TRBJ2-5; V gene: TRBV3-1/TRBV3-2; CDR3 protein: ASSQEGNPGLAGVGSQETQY
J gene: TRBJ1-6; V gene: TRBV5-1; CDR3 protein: ASREGASSYNSPLH
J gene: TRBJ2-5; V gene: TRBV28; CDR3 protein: ASSLGGAETQY
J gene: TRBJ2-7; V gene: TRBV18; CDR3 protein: ASSPNRGPYEQY
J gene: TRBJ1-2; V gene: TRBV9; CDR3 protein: ASSAFQEVNYGYT
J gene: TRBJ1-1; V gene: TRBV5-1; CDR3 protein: ASSPGGGETEAF
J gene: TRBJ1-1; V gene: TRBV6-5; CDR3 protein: ASTSPKSGFEAF
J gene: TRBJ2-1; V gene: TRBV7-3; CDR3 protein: ASSFRTNNEQF
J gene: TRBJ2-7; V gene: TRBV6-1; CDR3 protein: ASSEIGGSYEQY
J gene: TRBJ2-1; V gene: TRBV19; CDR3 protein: ASSIDRDYNEQF
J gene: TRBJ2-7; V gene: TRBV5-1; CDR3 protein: ASSSPGASEQY